These 20 T cell receptor beta chains were sequenced from one sample in a study of regulatory T cells in long-lasting Graves disease. Investigators prepared the TCR beta libraries by applying iRepertoire HTBI primers and Arm-PCR of CDR3 regions. TCRdb re-called the multiplex PCR reads through MiXCR, storing one row per CDR3 protein. The sample holds approximately 360,000 distinct CDR3 sequences, roughly 23% seen once. The time point is: persistent/refractory GD, antithyroid drugs over 5 years with positive TRAb. PBMC RNA was the source of the TCR library. Sequencing was performed on peripheral blood mononuclear cells (PBMCs), taken when the disease was refractory, from a patient treated with antithyroid drugs. The source is a woman aged 35 to 49 with Graves disease.

The genes are TRBV28 and TRBJ2-2; maybe TRBD1 (5 bases). The CDR3 length is 15 residues. V lost 5 bases and J lost 4, with 14 bases in between. Germline V gene sequence: CDR1 MDHEN, CDR2 SYDVKM. CDR3 nucleotides: TGTGCCAGCAGTCCCTGGGGCCGCCGCACCGGGGAGCTGTTTTTT. Encoded protein: CASSPWGRRTGELFF.

This clonotype occurred a few times. This chain connects TRBV20-1 to TRBJ2-7; TRBD2 aligns across 11 bases. Trimming at V came to 3 bases and at J to 4 bases, leaving 11 bases not matched to a gene. The CDR3 is 16 amino acids. Germline CDR1 DFQATT, CDR2 SNEGSKA (reference sequence). The CDR3 sequence: CSARLAGGPTLYEQYF. CDR3 coding DNA: TGCAGTGCTAGGTTAGCGGGAGGGCCGACTTTATACGAGCAGTACTTC.

The V and J genes are TRBV7-9 and TRBJ2-1; no clear D. The germline CDR1 and CDR2 sequences are SEHNR and FQNEAQ (reference sequence). Trimming removed 7 bases at V and 8 bases at J, with 12 bases between. The CDR3 is 12 residues long. DNA for the CDR3: TGTGCCAGCAACTGGGGAATCTATGAGCAGTTCTTC. The encoded protein is CASNWGIYEQFF. The whole variable domain, filled in from reference TRBV7-9 and TRBJ2-1, reads DTGVSQNPRHKITKRGQNVTFRCDPISEHNRLYWYRQTLGQGPEFLTYFQNEAQLEKSRLLSDRFSAERPKGSFSTLEIQRTEQGDSAMYLCASNWGIYEQFFGPGTRLTVL.

V and J are TRBV28 and TRBJ1-3; TRBD1 matches 7 bases. CDR3 length: 14 amino acids. V was pared by 6 bases and J by 4 bases, with 6 bases of the junction left unmatched. The V gene's germline CDR1 is MDHEN and CDR2 SYDVKM. The CDR3 DNA follows: TGTGCCAGCAGGCGACAGGGTGAAGGAAACACCATATATTTT. This sequence encodes CASRRQGEGNTIYF.

The V gene is TRBV11-2, the J gene TRBJ1-3, with 9 bases identical to TRBD1. Germline lookup yields CDR1 SGHAT and CDR2 FQNNGV. The V segment lost 4 bases and the J segment 4 bases; nucleotides outside the gene matches: 11. This CDR3 has 17 amino acids. The CDR3 sequence: CASSSLDYRGRGNTIYF. The CDR3 bases are TGTGCCAGCAGCTCCCTAGATTACAGGGGGCGCGGAAACACCATATATTTT.

There are many counts of this clonotype. The J gene is TRBJ1-6, the V gene TRBV6-1; a weak D match, TRBD1 (5 bases). Germline-derived CDR1 and CDR2 are MNHNS and SASEGT. V was clipped by 7 bases and J by 7 bases, with 14 bases between them. The CDR3 is 14 residues long. In DNA form, the CDR3 reads TGTGCCAGCACCAAACGCGGGGGAAATTCACCCCTCCACTTT. Translating gives CASTKRGGNSPLHF.

This chain links TRBV27 with TRBJ1-1; tentative D call: TRBD1 (5 bases). The CDR3 spans 18 residues. Germline V CDR1 and CDR2: MNHEY, SMNVEV (reference sequence). The V end lost 5 bases, the J end lost 2 bases, and 24 bases lay between the germline ends. The chain's CDR3 is CASSPYRWGKRDNTEAFF. The CDR3 nucleotides are TGTGCCAGCAGTCCTTATCGGTGGGGGAAGCGCGATAACACTGAAGCTTTCTTT.

The CDR3 bases are TGTGCCAGCAGCGTGACCGGGACAGGGAACACTGAAGCTTTCTTT. It codes for CASSVTGTGNTEAFF. The chain uses TRBV7-3 and TRBJ1-1; 8 bases line up with TRBD1. Germline V gene sequence: CDR1 SGHTA, CDR2 FQGTGA. This CDR3 is built from 15 residues. Trimming took 5 bases from V and 1 from J; bases not matched to a gene: 6. The whole variable domain, remainder taken from reference TRBV7-3 and TRBJ1-1, is GAGVSQTPSNKVTEKGKYVELRCDPISGHTALYWYRQSLGQGPEFLIYFQGTGAADDSGLPNDRFFAVRPEGSVSTLKIQRTERGDSAVYLCASSVTGTGNTEAFFGQGTRLTVV.

The rearrangement links TRBV7-6 to TRBJ1-1; D ambiguous. Germline CDR1 SGHVS, CDR2 FNYEAQ. This CDR3 has 15 amino acids. Trimming cost V 5 bases and J 1 base, with 14 bases left between them. In DNA, the CDR3 is TGTGCCAGCAGCCCCCGAGGGTTCGGGAACACTGAAGCTTTCTTT. Translating it yields CASSPRGFGNTEAFF.

In its sample, this clonotype was seen a few times. The CDR3 sequence is CASSQDYRLSYEQYF. CDR3 DNA: TGTGCCAGCAGCCAAGATTATCGGTTGTCCTACGAGCAGTACTTC. The chain carries TRBV3-1 and TRBJ2-7; no clear D gene. V lost 0 bases and J lost 1, with 10 bases in between. The germline gives CDR1 LGHDT, CDR2 YNNKEL (reference sequence). This CDR3 contains 15 residues.

This clonotype was seen ten or more times. CDR3 DNA sequence: TGTGCCAGCAGTTTATCCTCAGGGAGAGTGAGAAATCAGCCCCAGCATTTT. The encoded protein is CASSLSSGRVRNQPQHF. V is TRBV28 and J is TRBJ1-5; D perhaps matches TRBD1 (5 bases). The V gene lost 1 base and the J gene lost 4 bases, with 17 bases spanning the gap. CDR1 MDHEN and CDR2 SYDVKM come from the germline V gene. The CDR3 consists of 17 residues.

This clonotype was picked up many times. This chain connects TRBV7-3 to TRBJ1-1; unclear D gene. Germline-derived CDR1 and CDR2 are SGHTA and FQGTGA. V was trimmed by 3 bases and J by 1 base, leaving 9 bases between them. The CDR3 length is 14 residues. CDR3 DNA: TGTGCCAGCAGCTTGGAGGCAGCGAACACTGAAGCTTTCTTT. This gives the protein CASSLEAANTEAFF.

This clonotype appeared many times. The chain uses TRBV5-1 and TRBJ1-2, with D perhaps matching TRBD1 (6 bases). V shed 2 bases and J shed 5 bases, with 10 bases lying between them. Germline V CDR1 and CDR2: SGHRS, YFSETQ. The CDR3 runs 13 residues. CDR3 amino acids: CASSFGTQYGYTF. The CDR3 DNA sequence: TGCGCCAGCAGCTTCGGGACACAGTATGGCTACACCTTC.

This clonotype was counted many times. The chain has TRBV6-1 and TRBJ1-1; D is unclear. Germline CDR1 reads MNHNS; CDR2 reads SASEGT. The CDR3 runs 14 residues. The V end lost 6 bases, the J end lost 2 bases, and 13 bases lay between the germline ends. CDR3: CASSNSGLNTEAFF. CDR3 DNA: TGTGCCAGCAGCAACAGCGGGCTTAACACTGAAGCTTTCTTT.

CDR3 DNA sequence: TGTGCCAGCAGTCCGCGGACAGGGTTCTTCGGAAACACCATATATTTT. Protein: CASSPRTGFFGNTIYF. The genes are TRBV28 and TRBJ1-3, with TRBD1 matching 8 bases. The germline CDR1 and CDR2 sequences are MDHEN and SYDVKM. There are 16 residues in the CDR3. Unmatched junction bases numbered 10, after V lost 5 bases and J lost 4 bases.

The sample holds many counts of this clonotype. The chain has TRBV7-9 and TRBJ2-5; 13 bases match TRBD2. The germline V gene has CDR1 SEHNR and CDR2 FQNEAQ (reference sequence). After removal of 5 bases from V and 0 bases from J, the junction contained 9 bases not matched to a gene. The CDR3 totals 18 residues. The CDR3 nucleotides are TGTGCCAGCAGCGAGGGACTAGCGGGGATTGGTCACCAAGAGACCCAGTACTTC. Translating it yields CASSEGLAGIGHQETQYF.

This clonotype was picked up many times. The genes are TRBV13 and TRBJ1-1; D remains ambiguous. Looked up from germline, CDR1 is PRHDT and CDR2 is FYEKMQ (reference sequence). V shed 6 bases and J shed 1 base, with 6 bases lying between them. The CDR3 runs 12 residues. As DNA, the CDR3 is TGTGCCAGCAGTTCGGCGAACACTGAAGCTTTCTTT. It specifies CASSSANTEAFF.

The genes are TRBV6-2 or TRBV6-3 and TRBJ2-1, with D perhaps matching TRBD1 or TRBD2 (6 bases each). Germline CDR1 is MNHEY and CDR2 is SVGEGT. CDR3 size: 13 residues. Trimming removed 7 bases at V and 7 bases at J, with 14 bases between. In nucleotides, the CDR3 is TGTGCCAGCACTGACGGGGGCCCAAATGAGCAGTTCTTC. It specifies CASTDGGPNEQFF.

The rearrangement joins TRBV2 to TRBJ2-5; a weak D match, TRBD2 (5 bases). The J call may be incorrect, as the DNA end agrees better with TRBJ2-1. Per germline, CDR1 SNHLY and CDR2 FYNNEI. The CDR3 sequence is 16 residues long. CDR3 coding DNA: TGTGCCAGCAGCCAAGATCAACTCCGACTAACAAATGAGCAGTTCTTC. Its translation is CASSQDQLRLTNEQFF.

The CDR3 loop is CAWSVGGTPRYVEQYF. In nucleotides, the CDR3 is TGTGCCTGGAGTGTAGGGGGGACCCCCCGGTACGTCGAGCAGTACTTC. This chain links TRBV30 with TRBJ2-7; D may match TRBD1 or TRBD2 (6 bases each). Trimming stripped 0 bases from V and 6 bases from J, with 21 bases between. The length of the CDR3 is 16 residues. Germline CDR1 reads GTSNPN; CDR2 reads SVGIG (reference sequence).